The subject of this entry is one TCR beta chain. This specimen belongs to a study of blood T cell repertoires in COVID-19. Trimming took 4 bases from V and 6 from J, leaving 15 bases between them. CDR1 KGHSH and CDR2 LQKENI come from the germline V gene. The CDR3 is made up of 15 amino acids. The method was immunoSEQ multiplex PCR; TCRdb's version includes in-frame clones alone and lacks a portion of them. Of about 74,000 clones listed, 80% to 90% are singletons. This TCR came from a woman aged 80 or older with active or convalescent COVID-19. The chain combines TRBV18 with TRBJ2-2, with a possible D match to TRBD1 (6 bases). Sequencing used peripheral blood. The CDR3 here is CASSLHRVGPGELFF. CDR3 in DNA: TGTGCCAGCTCACTTCACAGGGTTGGTCCCGGGGAGCTGTTTTTT.